This entry describes one T cell receptor beta chain. Its specificity is unknown. The data are from a study of cytomegalovirus exposure and HLA in healthy donors. Study-level points and caveats: Later on, an analysis tied 15,000 to 20,000 TCR beta sequences to HLA alleles at 0.05 false discovery rate.

The PCR made use of 60 Vbeta and 13 Jbeta primers. Using immunoSEQ multiplex PCR, the repertoire was profiled, and TCRdb retains in-frame clones only, with some absent. The sample includes roughly 250,000 clones, approximately 84% seen only once; the top ten take 2% to 2.5%. This CDR3 has 16 residues. Looked up from germline, CDR1 is MGHDK and CDR2 is SYGVNS. The V segment lost 7 bases and the J segment 0 bases; nucleotides outside the gene matches: 8. This clonotype was sampled from a woman aged 40 to 49 in good health and CMV-seropositive. This chain joins TRBV25-1 and TRBJ1-2; TRBD1 matches 10 bases. The sequencing sample was made of PBMCs. The CDR3 region has the DNA TGTGCCAGCAAGGGGACAGGGGTCGAAACTAACTATGGCTACACCTTC. This encodes CASKGTGVETNYGYTF.